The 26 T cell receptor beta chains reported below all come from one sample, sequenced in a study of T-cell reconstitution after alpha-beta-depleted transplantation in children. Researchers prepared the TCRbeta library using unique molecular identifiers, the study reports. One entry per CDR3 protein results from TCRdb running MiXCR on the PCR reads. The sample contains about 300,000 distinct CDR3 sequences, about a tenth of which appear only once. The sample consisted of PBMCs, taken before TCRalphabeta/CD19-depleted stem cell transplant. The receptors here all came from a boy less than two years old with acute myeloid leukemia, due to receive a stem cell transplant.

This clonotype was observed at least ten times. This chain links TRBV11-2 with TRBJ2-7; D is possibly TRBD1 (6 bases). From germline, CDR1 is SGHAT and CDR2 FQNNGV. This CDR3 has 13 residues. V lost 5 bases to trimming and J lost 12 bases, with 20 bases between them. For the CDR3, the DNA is TGTGCCAGCAGCCCGACAGGACAGCCCGGAGGGTACTTC. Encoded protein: CASSPTGQPGGYF.

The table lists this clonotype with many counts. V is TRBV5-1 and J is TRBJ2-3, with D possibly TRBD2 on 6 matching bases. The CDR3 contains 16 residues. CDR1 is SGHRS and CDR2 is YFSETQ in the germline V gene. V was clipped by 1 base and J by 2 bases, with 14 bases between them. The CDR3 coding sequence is TGCGCCAGCAGCTTGTTCCCGGGAGCCCCCACAGATACGCAGTATTTT. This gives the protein CASSLFPGAPTDTQYF.

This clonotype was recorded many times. CDR3 DNA sequence: TGTGCCAGCAGTTTTACAGGGGTACGCATCCACGAGCAGTACTTC. Amino acid sequence: CASSFTGVRIHEQYF. The rearrangement joins TRBV7-9 to TRBJ2-7, with 7 positions matching TRBD1. Trimming cost V 6 bases and J 5 bases; bases outside gene matches: 13. Germline-derived CDR1 and CDR2 are SEHNR and FQNEAQ (reference sequence). CDR3 size: 15 residues. Looking up the rest from reference TRBV7-9 and TRBJ2-7 gives the full variable domain: DTGVSQNPRHKITKRGQNVTFRCDPISEHNRLYWYRQTLGQGPEFLTYFQNEAQLEKSRLLSDRFSAERPKGSFSTLEIQRTEQGDSAMYLCASSFTGVRIHEQYFGPGTRLTVT.

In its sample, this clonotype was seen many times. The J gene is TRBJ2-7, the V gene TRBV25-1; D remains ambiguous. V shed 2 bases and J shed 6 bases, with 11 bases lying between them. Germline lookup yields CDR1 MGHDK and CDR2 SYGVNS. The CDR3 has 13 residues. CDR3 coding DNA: TGTGCCAGCAGTGAAGCCCACCGGAGCGAGCAGTACTTC. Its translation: CASSEAHRSEQYF.

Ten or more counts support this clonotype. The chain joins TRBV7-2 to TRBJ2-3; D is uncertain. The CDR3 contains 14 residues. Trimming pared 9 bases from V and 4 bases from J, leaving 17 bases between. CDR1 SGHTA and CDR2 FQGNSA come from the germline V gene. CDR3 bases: TGTGCCAGTAGAAACGCGCGCGGCGCAGATACGCAGTATTTT. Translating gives CASRNARGADTQYF. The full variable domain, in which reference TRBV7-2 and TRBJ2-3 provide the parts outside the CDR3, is GAGVSQSPSNKVTEKGKDVELRCDPISGHTALYWYRQSLGQGLEFLIYFQGNSAPDKSGLPSDRFSAERTGGSVSTLTIQRTQQEDSAVYLCASRNARGADTQYFGPGTRLTVL.

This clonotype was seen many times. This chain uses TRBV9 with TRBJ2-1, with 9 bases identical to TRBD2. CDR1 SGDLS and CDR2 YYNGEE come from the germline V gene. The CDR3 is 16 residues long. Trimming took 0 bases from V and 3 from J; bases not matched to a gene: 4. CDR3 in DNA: TGTGCCAGCAGCGTAGTACTAGCGGGCAGCTACAATGAGCAGTTCTTC. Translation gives CASSVVLAGSYNEQFF.

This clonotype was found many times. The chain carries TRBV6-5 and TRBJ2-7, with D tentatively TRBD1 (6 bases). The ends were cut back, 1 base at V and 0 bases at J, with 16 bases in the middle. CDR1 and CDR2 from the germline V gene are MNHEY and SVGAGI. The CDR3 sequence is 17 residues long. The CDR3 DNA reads TGTGCCAGCAGTTACTTCCAAGACAGGTCTAGCTCCTACGAGCAGTACTTC. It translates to CASSYFQDRSSSYEQYF.

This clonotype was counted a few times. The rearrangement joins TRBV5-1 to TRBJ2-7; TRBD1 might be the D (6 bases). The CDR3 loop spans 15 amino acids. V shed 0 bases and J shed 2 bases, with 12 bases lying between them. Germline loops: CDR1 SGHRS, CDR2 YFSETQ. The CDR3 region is CASSLDRVRTYEQYF. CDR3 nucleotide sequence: TGCGCCAGCAGCTTGGACAGGGTGCGGACCTACGAGCAGTACTTC.

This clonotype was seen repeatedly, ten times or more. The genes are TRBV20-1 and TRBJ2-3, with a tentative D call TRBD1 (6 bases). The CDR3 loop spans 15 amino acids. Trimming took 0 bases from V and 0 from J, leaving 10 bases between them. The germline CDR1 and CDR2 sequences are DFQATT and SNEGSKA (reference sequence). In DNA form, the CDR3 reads TGCAGTGCTAGAGATCACAGGGACAGCACAGATACGCAGTATTTT. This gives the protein CSARDHRDSTDTQYF.

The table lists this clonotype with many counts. This CDR3 is CASLLGSWSTGELFF. The CDR3 nucleotides read TGTGCCAGCCTTCTGGGTTCCTGGAGCACCGGGGAGCTGTTTTTT. The chain is built from TRBV7-9 and TRBJ2-2; D is uncertain. The CDR3 extends over 15 amino acids. Germline V gene data show CDR1 as SEHNR and CDR2 as FQNEAQ (reference sequence). The V gene lost 8 bases and the J gene lost 4 bases, with 17 bases spanning the gap.

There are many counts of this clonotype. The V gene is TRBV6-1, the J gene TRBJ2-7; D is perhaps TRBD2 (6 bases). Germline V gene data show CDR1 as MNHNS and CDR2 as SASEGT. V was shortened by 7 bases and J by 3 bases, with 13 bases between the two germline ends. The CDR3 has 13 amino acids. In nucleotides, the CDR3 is TGTGCCAGCAAGAACAGGAGGGGCTACGAGCAGTACTTC. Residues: CASKNRRGYEQYF.

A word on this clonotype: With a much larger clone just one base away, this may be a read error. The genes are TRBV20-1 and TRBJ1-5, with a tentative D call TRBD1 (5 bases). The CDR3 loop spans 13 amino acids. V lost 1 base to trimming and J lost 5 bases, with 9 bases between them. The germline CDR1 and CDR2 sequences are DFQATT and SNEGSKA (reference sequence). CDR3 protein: CSARGRVDQPQHF. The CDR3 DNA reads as TGCAGTGCTAGAGGCAGGGTCGATCAGCCCCAGCATTTT.

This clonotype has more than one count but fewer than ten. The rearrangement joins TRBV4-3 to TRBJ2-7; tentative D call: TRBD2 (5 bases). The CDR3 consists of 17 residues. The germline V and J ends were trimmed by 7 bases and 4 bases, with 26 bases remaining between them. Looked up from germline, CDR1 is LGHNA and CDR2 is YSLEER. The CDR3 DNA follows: TGCGCCAGCAACCCACCAAGGATCAAAGTGTCGGGATACGAGCAGTACTTC. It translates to CASNPPRIKVSGYEQYF.

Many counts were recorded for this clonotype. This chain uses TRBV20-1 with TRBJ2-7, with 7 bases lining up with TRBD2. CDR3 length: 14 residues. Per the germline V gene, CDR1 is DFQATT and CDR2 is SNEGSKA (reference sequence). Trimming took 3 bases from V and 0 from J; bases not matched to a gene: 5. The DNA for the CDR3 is TGCAGTGCTAGCCTAGCGGAAGCCTCCTACGAGCAGTACTTC. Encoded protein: CSASLAEASYEQYF.

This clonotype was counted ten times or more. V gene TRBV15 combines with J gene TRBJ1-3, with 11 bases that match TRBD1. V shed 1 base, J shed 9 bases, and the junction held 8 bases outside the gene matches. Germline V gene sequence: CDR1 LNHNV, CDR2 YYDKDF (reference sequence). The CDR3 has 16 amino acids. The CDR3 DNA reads TGTGCCACCAGCAGAGTTCCCGGACAGGGGGCGAGCACCATATATTTT. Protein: CATSRVPGQGASTIYF.

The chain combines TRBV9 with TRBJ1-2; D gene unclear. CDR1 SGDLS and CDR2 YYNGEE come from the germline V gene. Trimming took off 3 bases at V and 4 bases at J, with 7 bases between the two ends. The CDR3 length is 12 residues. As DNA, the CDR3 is TGTGCCAGCAGCGGGCAGGCCTATGGCTACACCTTC. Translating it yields CASSGQAYGYTF.

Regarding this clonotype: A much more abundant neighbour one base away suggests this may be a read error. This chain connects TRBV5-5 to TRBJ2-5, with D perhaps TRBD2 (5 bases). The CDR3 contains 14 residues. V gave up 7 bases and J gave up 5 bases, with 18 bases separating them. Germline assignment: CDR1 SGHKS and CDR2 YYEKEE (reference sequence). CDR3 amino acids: CASRTDLKRETQYF. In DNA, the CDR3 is TGTGCCAGCCGCACGGACTTGAAAAGGGAGACCCAGTACTTC.

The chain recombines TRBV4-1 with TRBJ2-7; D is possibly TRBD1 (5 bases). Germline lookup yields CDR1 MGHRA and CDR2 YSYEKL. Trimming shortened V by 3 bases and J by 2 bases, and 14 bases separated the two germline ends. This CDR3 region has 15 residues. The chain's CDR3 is CASSQGLPAPYEQYF. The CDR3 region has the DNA TGCGCCAGCAGCCAGGGGCTTCCGGCACCCTACGAGCAGTACTTC.

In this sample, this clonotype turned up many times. CDR3 DNA: TGTGCCAGCAGCCTGGGCCCTGGGGCCAACGTCCTGACTTTC. Its translation: CASSLGPGANVLTF. This chain joins TRBV7-3 and TRBJ2-6; no clear D gene. Looked up from germline, CDR1 is SGHTA and CDR2 is FQGTGA. CDR3 length equals 14 residues. Trimming shortened V by 5 bases and J by 2 bases, and 7 bases separated the two germline ends.

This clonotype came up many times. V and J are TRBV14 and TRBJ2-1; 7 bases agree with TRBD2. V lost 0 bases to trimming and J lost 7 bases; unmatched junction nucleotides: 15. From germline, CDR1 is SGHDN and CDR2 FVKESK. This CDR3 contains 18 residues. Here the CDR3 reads CASSQDTMGKRGINEQFF. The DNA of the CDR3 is TGTGCCAGCAGCCAAGATACCATGGGGAAGCGGGGAATAAATGAGCAGTTCTTC.

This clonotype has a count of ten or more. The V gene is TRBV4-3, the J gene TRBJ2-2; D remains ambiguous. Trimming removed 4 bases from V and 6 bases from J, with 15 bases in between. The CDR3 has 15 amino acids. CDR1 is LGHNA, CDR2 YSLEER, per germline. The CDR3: CASSRKTRFPGELFF. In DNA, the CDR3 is TGCGCCAGCAGCCGCAAGACGAGGTTCCCCGGGGAGCTGTTTTTT.

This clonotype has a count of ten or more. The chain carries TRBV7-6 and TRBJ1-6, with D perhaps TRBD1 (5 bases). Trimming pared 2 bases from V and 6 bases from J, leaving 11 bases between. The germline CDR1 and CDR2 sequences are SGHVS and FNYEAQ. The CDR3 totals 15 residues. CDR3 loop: CASSLIGGGNSPLHF. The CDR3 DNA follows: TGTGCCAGCAGCTTAATCGGGGGGGGTAATTCACCCCTCCACTTT.

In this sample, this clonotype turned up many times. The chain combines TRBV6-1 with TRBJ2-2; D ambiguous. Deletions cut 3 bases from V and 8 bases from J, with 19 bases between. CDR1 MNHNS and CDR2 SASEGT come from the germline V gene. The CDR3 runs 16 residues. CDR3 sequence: CASSERPLPLGGELFF. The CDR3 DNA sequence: TGTGCCAGCAGTGAGCGACCCCTACCCCTGGGGGGGGAGCTGTTTTTT.

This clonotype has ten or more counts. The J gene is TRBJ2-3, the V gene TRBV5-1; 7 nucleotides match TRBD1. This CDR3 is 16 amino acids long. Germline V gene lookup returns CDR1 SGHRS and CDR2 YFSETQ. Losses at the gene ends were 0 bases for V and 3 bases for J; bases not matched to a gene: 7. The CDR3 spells CASSLDRGSGTDTQYF. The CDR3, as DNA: TGCGCCAGCAGCTTGGACAGGGGCAGTGGGACAGATACGCAGTATTTT.

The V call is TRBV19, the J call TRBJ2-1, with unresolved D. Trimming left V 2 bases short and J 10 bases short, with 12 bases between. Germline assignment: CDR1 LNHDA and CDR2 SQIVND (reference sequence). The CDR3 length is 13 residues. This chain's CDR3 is CASSIFATGEQFF. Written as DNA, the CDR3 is TGTGCCAGTAGTATATTCGCGACCGGGGAGCAGTTCTTC.

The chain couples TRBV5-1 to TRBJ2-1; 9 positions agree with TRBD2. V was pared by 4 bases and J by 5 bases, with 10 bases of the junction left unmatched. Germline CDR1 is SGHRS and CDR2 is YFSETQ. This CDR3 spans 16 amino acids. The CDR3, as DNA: TGCGCCAGCAGCCCGCCGGGTAGCGGGGGACACAATGAGCAGTTCTTC. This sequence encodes CASSPPGSGGHNEQFF.